These T cell receptor beta chains were read from a single sample in a study of identical twins. TCRdb reprocessed the 5' RACE reads with MiXCR, giving one entry per CDR3 protein. The table has approximately 230,000 distinct CDR3 sequences, 5.5% to 7.5% seen once. These data were also filed under a second study, of T cells expressing NK-cell markers.

The sample comprised CD8+ T cells sorted from blood. The source of these receptors is a woman in her late teens or twenties in good health. Both conserved end residues are part of each CDR3. The order of the fields is V gene, J gene, clone size, D gene, CDR3 protein, CDR3 DNA. The D gene is left open where the match is weak. Expanded clones get a size class; other rows say once, few or many, or leave the size out.

v_call: TRBV10-2; j_call: TRBJ1-2; clone_size: few; d_call: NA; cdr3_aa: CASSESGGLGGYTF; cdr3_nt: TGCGCCAGCAGTGAGTCGGGGGGGCTCGGAGGCTACACCTTC
v_call: TRBV11-2; j_call: TRBJ2-1; clone_size: many; d_call: NA; cdr3_aa: CASRDLGGGRGDEQFF; cdr3_nt: TGTGCCAGCAGGGACCTAGGGGGGGGCCGAGGGGATGAGCAGTTCTTC
v_call: TRBV4-3; j_call: TRBJ2-1; clone_size: many; d_call: NA; cdr3_aa: CASSQDPASYNEQFF; cdr3_nt: TGCGCCAGCAGCCAAGATCCGGCTAGCTACAATGAGCAGTTCTTC
v_call: TRBV9; j_call: TRBJ2-2; clone_size: many; d_call: NA; cdr3_aa: CASSAPVTGELFF; cdr3_nt: TGTGCCAGCAGCGCCCCTGTGACCGGGGAGCTGTTTTTT
v_call: TRBV7-9; j_call: TRBJ2-5; clone_size: many; d_call: TRBD2; cdr3_aa: CASSSISGLGETQYF; cdr3_nt: TGTGCCAGCAGCTCGATTTCGGGACTAGGGGAGACCCAGTACTTC
v_call: TRBV5-1; j_call: TRBJ2-2; clone_size: NA; d_call: NA; cdr3_aa: CASRLGPVNTGELFF; cdr3_nt: TGCGCCAGCAGACTGGGACCCGTGAACACCGGGGAGCTGTTTTTT
v_call: TRBV20-1; j_call: TRBJ2-1; clone_size: NA; d_call: TRBD2; cdr3_aa: CSATAGTIYNEQFF; cdr3_nt: TGCAGTGCTACCGCCGGGACTATCTACAATGAGCAGTTCTTC
v_call: TRBV5-5; j_call: TRBJ2-1; clone_size: many; d_call: TRBD2; cdr3_aa: CASSLGSGRSDEQFF; cdr3_nt: TGTGCCAGCAGCTTGGGTAGCGGGAGGTCTGATGAGCAGTTCTTC
v_call: TRBV27; j_call: TRBJ1-2; clone_size: many; d_call: TRBD1; cdr3_aa: CASSFDRANYGYTF; cdr3_nt: TGTGCCAGCAGTTTCGACAGGGCTAACTATGGCTACACCTTC
v_call: TRBV5-1; j_call: TRBJ2-2; clone_size: many; d_call: NA; cdr3_aa: CASSLLGELFF; cdr3_nt: TGCGCCAGCAGCTTGTTAGGGGAGCTGTTTTTT
v_call: TRBV12-3/TRBV12-4; j_call: TRBJ2-3; clone_size: many; d_call: NA; cdr3_aa: CASSSTGTATDTQYF; cdr3_nt: TGTGCCAGCAGTTCTACCGGGACCGCCACAGATACGCAGTATTTT